Listed below are T cell receptor beta chains from one sample, sequenced in a study of T cells in Graves' hyperthyroidism and ophthalmopathy. One entry per CDR3 protein results from TCRdb running MiXCR on the multiplex PCR reads. Of approximately 360,000 distinct CDR3 sequences in the sample, roughly 25% were seen once. Sequencing was done on a sample of blood. These receptors were taken from a man in his fifties with Graves' hyperthyroidism. CDR3s include the opening cysteine and the closing phenylalanine or tryptophan. D genes are given only for firm matches. For some rows the clone size is stated as once, few or many, or as a class when expanded; others skip it.

TRBV19	TRBJ2-1	NA	NA	CASSSPGSFSYNEQFF	TGTGCCAGTAGTTCGCCTGGATCTTTCTCCTACAATGAGCAGTTCTTC
TRBV24-1	TRBJ2-3	NA	NA	CATSDRGNLDTQYF	TGTGCCACCAGTGACCGGGGGAATCTAGATACGCAGTATTTT
TRBV20-1	TRBJ2-7	TRBD2	NA	CSAREGLAGETYEQYF	TGCAGTGCTAGAGAGGGACTAGCGGGAGAAACCTACGAGCAGTACTTC
TRBV24-1	TRBJ2-7	NA	NA	CATSDSNGVDEQYF	TGTGCCACCAGTGACTCGAACGGGGTGGATGAGCAGTACTTC
TRBV6-1	TRBJ1-1	NA	NA	CASSSEQGGDTEAFF	TGTGCCAGCAGTAGCGAACAGGGAGGGGACACTGAAGCTTTCTTT
TRBV4-1	TRBJ2-1	NA	once	CASSPIQGYNEQFF	TGCGCCAGCAGCCCAATCCAGGGTTACAATGAGCAGTTCTTC
TRBV20-1	TRBJ1-1	NA	NA	CSAAPPGTQAREAFF	TGCAGTGCTGCCCCCCCCGGTACCCAAGCTAGGGAAGCTTTCTTT
TRBV7-3	TRBJ1-2	NA	NA	CASSLIGGSGGYTF	TGTGCCAGCAGTTTAATCGGGGGATCGGGTGGCTACACCTTC
TRBV6-1	TRBJ2-1	NA	NA	CASSEGFSGASYEQFF	TGTGCCAGCAGTGAAGGTTTTAGCGGAGCTTCCTACGAGCAGTTCTTC
TRBV6-1	TRBJ1-6	NA	NA	CASSYQGSSYNSPLHF	TGTGCCAGCAGTTATCAGGGTAGCTCCTATAATTCACCCCTCCACTTT
TRBV5-1	TRBJ1-1	TRBD1	many	CASSFTGDTEAFF	TGCGCCAGCAGCTTTACAGGGGACACTGAAGCTTTCTTT
TRBV18	TRBJ2-6	NA	NA	CASSRDRHSGANVLTF	TGTGCCAGCTCAAGGGACCGACATTCTGGGGCCAACGTCCTGACTTTC
TRBV27	TRBJ2-3	NA	many	CASRNSDTQYF	TGTGCCAGCAGGAACAGCGATACGCAGTATTTT
TRBV29-1	TRBJ2-1	TRBD1	NA	CSVEGDRSWNEQFF	TGCAGCGTTGAGGGGGACAGAAGTTGGAATGAGCAGTTCTTC
TRBV19	TRBJ2-3	TRBD2	few	CASSPTSTSTDTQYF	TGTGCCAGTAGTCCGACTAGCACTAGCACAGATACGCAGTATTTT
TRBV9	TRBJ2-3	NA	NA	CASSEYRPVSHRTDTQYF	TGTGCCAGCAGCGAATACCGCCCCGTTTCTCATCGCACAGATACGCAGTATTTT
TRBV2	TRBJ2-3	NA	many	CASSGFVEGTDTQYF	TGTGCCAGCAGTGGGTTTGTAGAAGGCACAGATACGCAGTATTTT